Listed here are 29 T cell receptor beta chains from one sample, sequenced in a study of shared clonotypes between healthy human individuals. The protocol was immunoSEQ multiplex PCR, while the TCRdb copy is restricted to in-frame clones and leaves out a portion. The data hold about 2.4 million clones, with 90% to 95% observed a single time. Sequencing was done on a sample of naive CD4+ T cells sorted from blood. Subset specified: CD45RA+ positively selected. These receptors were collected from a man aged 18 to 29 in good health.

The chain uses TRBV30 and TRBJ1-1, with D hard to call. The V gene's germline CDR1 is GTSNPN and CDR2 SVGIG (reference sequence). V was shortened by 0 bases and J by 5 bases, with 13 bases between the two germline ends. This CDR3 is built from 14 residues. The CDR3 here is CAWSVLGDGTEAFF. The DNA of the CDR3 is TGTGCCTGGAGTGTACTAGGTGATGGGACTGAAGCTTTCTTT.

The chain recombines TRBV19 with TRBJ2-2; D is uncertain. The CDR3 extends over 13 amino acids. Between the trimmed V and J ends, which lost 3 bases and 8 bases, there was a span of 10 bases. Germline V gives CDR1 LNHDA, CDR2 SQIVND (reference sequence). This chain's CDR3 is CASSIHESGELFF. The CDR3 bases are TGTGCCAGTAGTATTCATGAATCGGGGGAGCTGTTTTTT.

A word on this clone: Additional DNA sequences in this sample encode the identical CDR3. The DNA for the CDR3 is TGTGCCAGCAGCCCTGGGACTAGCGGTTACGAGCAGTACTTC. This translates into CASSPGTSGYEQYF. V usage is TRBV5-4 and J usage is TRBJ2-7; 11 positions agree with TRBD2. The CDR3 length is 14 residues. Per the germline V gene, CDR1 is SGHNT and CDR2 is YYREEE (reference sequence). V shed 4 bases, J shed 4 bases, and the junction held 4 bases outside the gene matches.

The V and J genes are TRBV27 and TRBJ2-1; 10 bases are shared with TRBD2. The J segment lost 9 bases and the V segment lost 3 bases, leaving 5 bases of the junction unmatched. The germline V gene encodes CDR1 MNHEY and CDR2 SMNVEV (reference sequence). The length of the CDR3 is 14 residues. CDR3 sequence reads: CASSFRLAGAEQFF. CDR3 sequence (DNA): TGTGCCAGCAGTTTTCGCCTAGCGGGGGCTGAGCAGTTCTTC.

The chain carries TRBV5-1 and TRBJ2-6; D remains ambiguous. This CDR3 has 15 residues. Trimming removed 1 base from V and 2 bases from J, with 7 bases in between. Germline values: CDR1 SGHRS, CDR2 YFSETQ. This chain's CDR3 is CASSLSPTGANVLTF. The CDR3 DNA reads TGCGCCAGCAGCTTGTCTCCGACTGGGGCCAACGTCCTGACTTTC.

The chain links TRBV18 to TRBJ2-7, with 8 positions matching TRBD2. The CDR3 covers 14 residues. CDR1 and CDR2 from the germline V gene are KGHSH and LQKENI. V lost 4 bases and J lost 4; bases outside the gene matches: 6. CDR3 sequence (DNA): TGTGCCAGCTCACTGAGCGGGAGTACGTACGAGCAGTACTTC. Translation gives CASSLSGSTYEQYF.

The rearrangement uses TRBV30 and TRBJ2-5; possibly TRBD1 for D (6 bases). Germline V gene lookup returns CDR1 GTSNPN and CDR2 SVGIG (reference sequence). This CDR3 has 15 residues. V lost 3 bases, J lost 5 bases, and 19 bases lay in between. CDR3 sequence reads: CAWSVSQGFGETQYF. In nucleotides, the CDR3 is TGTGCCTGGAGCGTCTCACAGGGTTTCGGGGAGACCCAGTACTTC.

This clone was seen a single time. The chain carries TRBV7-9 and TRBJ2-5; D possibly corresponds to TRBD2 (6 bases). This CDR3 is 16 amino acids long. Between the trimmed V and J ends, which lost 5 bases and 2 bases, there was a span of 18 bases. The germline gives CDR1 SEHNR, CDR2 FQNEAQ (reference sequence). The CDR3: CASSPRSGLLQETQYF. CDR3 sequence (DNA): TGTGCCAGCAGCCCCCGTTCAGGACTACTTCAAGAGACCCAGTACTTC.

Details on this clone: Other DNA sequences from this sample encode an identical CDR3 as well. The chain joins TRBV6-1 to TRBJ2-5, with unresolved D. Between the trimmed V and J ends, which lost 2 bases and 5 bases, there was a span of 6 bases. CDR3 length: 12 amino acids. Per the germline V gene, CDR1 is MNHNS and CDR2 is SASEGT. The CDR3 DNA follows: TGTGCCAGCAGTGAAATTTTGGAGACCCAGTACTTC. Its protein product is CASSEILETQYF.

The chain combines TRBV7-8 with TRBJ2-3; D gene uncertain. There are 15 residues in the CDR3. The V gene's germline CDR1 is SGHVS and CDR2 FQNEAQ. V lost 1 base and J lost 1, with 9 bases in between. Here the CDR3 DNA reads TGTGCCAGCAGCTTAGGAGTCCCTCGCACAGATACGCAGTATTTT. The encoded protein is CASSLGVPRTDTQYF.

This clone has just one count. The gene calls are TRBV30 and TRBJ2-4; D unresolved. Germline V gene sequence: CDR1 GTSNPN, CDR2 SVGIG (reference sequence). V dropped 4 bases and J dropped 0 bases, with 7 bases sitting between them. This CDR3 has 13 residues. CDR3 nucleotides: TGTGCCTGGACCGAATTAGCCAAAAACATTCAGTACTTC. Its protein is CAWTELAKNIQYF.

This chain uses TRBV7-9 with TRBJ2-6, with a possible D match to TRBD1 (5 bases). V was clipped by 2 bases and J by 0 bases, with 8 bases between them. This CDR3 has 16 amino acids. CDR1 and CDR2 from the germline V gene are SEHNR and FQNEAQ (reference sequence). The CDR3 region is CASSLTRASGANVLTF. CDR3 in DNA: TGTGCCAGCAGCTTAACCAGGGCCTCTGGGGCCAACGTCCTGACTTTC.

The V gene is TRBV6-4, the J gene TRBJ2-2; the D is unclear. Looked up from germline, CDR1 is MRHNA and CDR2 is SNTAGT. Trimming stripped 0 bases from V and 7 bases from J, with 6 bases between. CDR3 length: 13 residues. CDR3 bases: TGTGCCAGCAGTGACTCTTATCTCGGGGAGCTGTTTTTT. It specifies CASSDSYLGELFF.

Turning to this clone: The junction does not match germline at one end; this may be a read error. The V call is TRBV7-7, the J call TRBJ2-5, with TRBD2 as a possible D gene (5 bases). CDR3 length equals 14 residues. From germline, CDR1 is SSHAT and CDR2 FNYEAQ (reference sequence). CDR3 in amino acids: CASSPERGAGTQYF. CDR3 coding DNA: TGTGCTAGCAGCCCCGAACGGGGTGCTGGGACCCAGTACTTC.

The CDR3 nucleotides are TGTGCCAGCAGCCCCCCACGTGGGGGGGAGAACACTGAAGCTTTCTTT. As protein: CASSPPRGGENTEAFF. This sequence joins TRBV11-2 and TRBJ1-1, with a tentative D call TRBD1 (5 bases). V was pared by 5 bases and J by 1 base, with 17 bases between. Looked up from germline, CDR1 is SGHAT and CDR2 is FQNNGV. This CDR3 contains 16 residues. The entire variable domain, with the rest obtained from reference TRBV11-2 and TRBJ1-1, is as follows: EAGVAQSPRYKIIEKRQSVAFWCNPISGHATLYWYQQILGQGPKLLIQFQNNGVVDDSQLPKDRFSAERLKGVDSTLKIQPAKLEDSAVYLCASSPPRGGENTEAFFGQGTRLTVV.

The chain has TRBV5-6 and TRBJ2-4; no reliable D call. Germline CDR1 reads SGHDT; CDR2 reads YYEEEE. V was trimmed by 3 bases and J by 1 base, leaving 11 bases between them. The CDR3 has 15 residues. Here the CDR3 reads CASSSLGVAKNIQYF. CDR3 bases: TGTGCCAGCAGCTCCCTCGGTGTGGCCAAAAACATTCAGTACTTC.

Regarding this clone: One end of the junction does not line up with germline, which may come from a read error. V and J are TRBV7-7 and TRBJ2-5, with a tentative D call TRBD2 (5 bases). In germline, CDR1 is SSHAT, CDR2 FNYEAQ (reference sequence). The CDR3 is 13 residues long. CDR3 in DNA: TGTGCTAGCAGCACCGACTATGATGGAACCCAGTACTTC. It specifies CASSTDYDGTQYF.

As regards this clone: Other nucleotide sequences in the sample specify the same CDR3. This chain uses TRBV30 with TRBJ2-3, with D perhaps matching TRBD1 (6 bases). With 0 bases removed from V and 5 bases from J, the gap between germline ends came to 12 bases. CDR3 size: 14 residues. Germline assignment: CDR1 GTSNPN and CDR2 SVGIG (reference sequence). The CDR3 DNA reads TGTGCCTGGAGTGTAGGGGGAGCTGGAGATACGCAGTATTTT. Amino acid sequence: CAWSVGGAGDTQYF.

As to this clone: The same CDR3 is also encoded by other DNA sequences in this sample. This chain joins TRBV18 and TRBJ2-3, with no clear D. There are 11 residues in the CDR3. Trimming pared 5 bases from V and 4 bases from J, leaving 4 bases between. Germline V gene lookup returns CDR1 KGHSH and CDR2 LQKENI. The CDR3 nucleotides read TGTGCCAGCTCATTGTCAGATACGCAGTATTTT. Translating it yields CASSLSDTQYF.

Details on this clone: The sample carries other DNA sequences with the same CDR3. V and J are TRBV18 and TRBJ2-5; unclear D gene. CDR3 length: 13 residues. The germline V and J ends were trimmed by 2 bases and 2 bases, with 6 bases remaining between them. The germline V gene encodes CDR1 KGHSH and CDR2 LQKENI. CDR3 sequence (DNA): TGTGCCAGCTCACCAACCTTACAAGAGACCCAGTACTTC. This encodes CASSPTLQETQYF.

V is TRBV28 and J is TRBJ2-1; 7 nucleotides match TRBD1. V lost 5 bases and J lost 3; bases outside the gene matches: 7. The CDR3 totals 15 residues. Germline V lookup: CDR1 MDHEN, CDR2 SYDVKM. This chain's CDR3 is CASSVRDRFYNEQFF. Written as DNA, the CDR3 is TGTGCCAGCAGTGTTAGGGACAGATTCTACAATGAGCAGTTCTTC.

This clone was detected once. The CDR3 loop reads CASSPRQPSRSGNTIYF. CDR3 nucleotides: TGTGCCAGCAGCCCCAGACAGCCATCCCGCTCTGGAAACACCATATATTTT. The chain couples TRBV7-2 to TRBJ1-3; D may be TRBD1 (5 bases). With 5 bases removed from V and 0 bases from J, the gap between germline ends came to 17 bases. This CDR3 spans 17 amino acids. Germline CDR1 SGHTA, CDR2 FQGNSA.

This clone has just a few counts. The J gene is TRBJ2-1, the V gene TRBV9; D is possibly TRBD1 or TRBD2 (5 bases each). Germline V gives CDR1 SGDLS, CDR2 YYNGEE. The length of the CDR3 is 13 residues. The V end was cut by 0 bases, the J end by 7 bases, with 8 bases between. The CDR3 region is CASSVAWGNEQFF. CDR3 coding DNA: TGTGCCAGCAGCGTAGCTTGGGGGAATGAGCAGTTCTTC. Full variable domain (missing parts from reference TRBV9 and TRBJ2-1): DSGVTQTPKHLITATGQRVTLRCSPRSGDLSVYWYQQSLDQGLQFLIQYYNGEERAKGNILERFSAQQFPDLHSELNLSSLELGDSALYFCASSVAWGNEQFFGPGTRLTVL.

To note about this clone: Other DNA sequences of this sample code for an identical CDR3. The CDR3 protein is CASSDRGNTEAFF. CDR3 bases: TGTGCCAGCAGTGACAGAGGGAACACTGAAGCTTTCTTT. The chain recombines TRBV6-1 with TRBJ1-1; no definite D call. Per the germline V gene, CDR1 is MNHNS and CDR2 is SASEGT. The CDR3 totals 13 residues. Trimming left V 3 bases short and J 1 base short, with 6 bases between.

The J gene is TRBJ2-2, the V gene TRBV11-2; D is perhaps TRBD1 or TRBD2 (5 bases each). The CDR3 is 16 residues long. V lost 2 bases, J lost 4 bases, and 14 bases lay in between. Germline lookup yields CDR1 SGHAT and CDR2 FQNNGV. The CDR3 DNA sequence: TGTGCCAGCAGCTTAAGGGACCCCAAAATCACCGGGGAGCTGTTTTTT. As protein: CASSLRDPKITGELFF.

The CDR3 protein is CASSLEAGTTDTQYF. The CDR3 DNA reads TGTGCCAGCAGCTTAGAAGCCGGGACGACAGATACGCAGTATTTT. The chain links TRBV7-2 to TRBJ2-3, with D perhaps matching TRBD1 or TRBD2 (5 bases each). The V gene's germline CDR1 is SGHTA and CDR2 FQGNSA. The CDR3 is 15 amino acids. V was clipped by 1 base and J by 3 bases, with 11 bases between them.

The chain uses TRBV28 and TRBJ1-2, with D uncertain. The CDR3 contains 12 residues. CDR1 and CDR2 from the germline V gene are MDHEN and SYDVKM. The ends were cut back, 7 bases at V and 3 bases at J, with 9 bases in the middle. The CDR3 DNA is TGTGCCAGCACCCGGACTGACTATGGCTACACCTTC. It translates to CASTRTDYGYTF.

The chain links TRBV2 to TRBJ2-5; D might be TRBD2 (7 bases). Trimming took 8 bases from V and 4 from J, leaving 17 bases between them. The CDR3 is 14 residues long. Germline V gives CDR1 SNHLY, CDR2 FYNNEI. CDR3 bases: TGTGCCAGCCAGAGCACCCGGGGGGCAGAGACCCAGTACTTC. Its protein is CASQSTRGAETQYF. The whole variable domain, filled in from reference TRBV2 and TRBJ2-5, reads EPEVTQTPSHQVTQMGQEVILRCVPISNHLYFYWYRQILGQKVEFLVSFYNNEISEKSEIFDDQFSVERPDGSNFTLKIRSTKLEDSAMYFCASQSTRGAETQYFGPGTRLLVL.

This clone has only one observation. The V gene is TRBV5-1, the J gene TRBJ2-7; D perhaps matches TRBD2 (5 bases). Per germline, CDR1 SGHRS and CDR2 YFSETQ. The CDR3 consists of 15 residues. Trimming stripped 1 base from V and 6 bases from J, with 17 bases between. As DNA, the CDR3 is TGCGCCAGCAGCTTGTCGGGATCTAAAGAAGCCGAGCAGTACTTC. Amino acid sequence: CASSLSGSKEAEQYF.